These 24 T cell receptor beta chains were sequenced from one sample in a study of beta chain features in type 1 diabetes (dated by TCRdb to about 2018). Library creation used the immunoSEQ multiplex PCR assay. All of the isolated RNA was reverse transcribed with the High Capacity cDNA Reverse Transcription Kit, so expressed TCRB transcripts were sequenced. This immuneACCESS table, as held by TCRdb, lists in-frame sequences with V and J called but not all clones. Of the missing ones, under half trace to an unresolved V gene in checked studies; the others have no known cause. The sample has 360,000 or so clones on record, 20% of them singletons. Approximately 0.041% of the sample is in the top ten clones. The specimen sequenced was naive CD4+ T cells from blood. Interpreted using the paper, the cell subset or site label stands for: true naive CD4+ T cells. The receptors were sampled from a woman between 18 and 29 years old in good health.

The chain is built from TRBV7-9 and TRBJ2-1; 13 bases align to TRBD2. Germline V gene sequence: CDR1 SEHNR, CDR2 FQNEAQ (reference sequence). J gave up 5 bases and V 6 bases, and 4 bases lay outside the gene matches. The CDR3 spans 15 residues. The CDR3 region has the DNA TGTGCCAGCAGTTCCGGGACTAGCGGGGACAATGAGCAGTTCTTC. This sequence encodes CASSSGTSGDNEQFF.

The chain's CDR3 is CASSSSWTQTETQYF. DNA of the CDR3: TGTGCCAGCAGTTCGTCCTGGACTCAGACGGAGACCCAGTACTTC. V is TRBV2 and J is TRBJ2-5, with a possible D match to TRBD2 (5 bases). Looked up from germline, CDR1 is SNHLY and CDR2 is FYNNEI. V was clipped by 5 bases and J by 5 bases, with 18 bases between them. The CDR3 spans 15 residues.

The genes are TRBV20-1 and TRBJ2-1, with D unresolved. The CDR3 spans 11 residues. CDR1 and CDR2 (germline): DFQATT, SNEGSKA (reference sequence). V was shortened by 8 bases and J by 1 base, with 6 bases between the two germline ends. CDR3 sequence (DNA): TGCAGTTCCCTTTCCTACAATGAGCAGTTCTTC. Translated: CSSLSYNEQFF.

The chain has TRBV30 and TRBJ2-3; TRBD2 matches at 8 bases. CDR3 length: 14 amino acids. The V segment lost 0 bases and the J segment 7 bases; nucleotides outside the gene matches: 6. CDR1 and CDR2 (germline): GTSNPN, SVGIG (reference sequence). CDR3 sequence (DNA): TGTGCCTGGAGTGTCCGGGGGGGGGAAAATACGCAGTATTTT. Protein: CAWSVRGGENTQYF.

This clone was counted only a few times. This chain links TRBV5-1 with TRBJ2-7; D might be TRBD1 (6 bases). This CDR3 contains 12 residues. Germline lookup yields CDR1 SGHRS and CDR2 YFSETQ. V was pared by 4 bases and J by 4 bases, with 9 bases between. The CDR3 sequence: CASSPRGYEQYF. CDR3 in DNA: TGCGCCAGCAGCCCCAGGGGATACGAGCAGTACTTC.

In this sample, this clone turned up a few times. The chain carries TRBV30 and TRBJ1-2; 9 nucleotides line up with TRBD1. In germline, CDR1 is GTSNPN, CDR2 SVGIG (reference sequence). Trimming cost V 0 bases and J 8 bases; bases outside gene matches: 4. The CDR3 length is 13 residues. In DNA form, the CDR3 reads TGTGCCTGGAGTGTACAGGGGGCCTCCGGCTACACCTTC. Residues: CAWSVQGASGYTF.

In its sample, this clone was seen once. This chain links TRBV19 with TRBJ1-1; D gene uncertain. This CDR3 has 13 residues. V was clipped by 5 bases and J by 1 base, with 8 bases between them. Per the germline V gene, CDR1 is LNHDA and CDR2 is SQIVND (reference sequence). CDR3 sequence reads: CASSSYGNTEAFF. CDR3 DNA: TGTGCCAGTAGTTCCTATGGGAACACTGAAGCTTTCTTT.

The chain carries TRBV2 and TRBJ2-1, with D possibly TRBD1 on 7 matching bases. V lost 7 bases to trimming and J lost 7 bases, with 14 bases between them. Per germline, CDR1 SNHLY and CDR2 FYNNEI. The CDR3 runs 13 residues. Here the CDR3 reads CASNTQGRNEQFF. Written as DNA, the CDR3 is TGTGCCAGCAACACACAGGGGAGGAATGAGCAGTTCTTC.

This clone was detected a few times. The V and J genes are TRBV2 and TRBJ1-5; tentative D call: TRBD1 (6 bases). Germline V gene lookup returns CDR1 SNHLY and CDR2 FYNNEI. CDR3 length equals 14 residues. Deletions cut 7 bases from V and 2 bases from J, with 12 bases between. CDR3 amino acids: CASNRVGGNQPQHF. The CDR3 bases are TGTGCCAGCAACAGGGTTGGAGGCAATCAGCCCCAGCATTTT.

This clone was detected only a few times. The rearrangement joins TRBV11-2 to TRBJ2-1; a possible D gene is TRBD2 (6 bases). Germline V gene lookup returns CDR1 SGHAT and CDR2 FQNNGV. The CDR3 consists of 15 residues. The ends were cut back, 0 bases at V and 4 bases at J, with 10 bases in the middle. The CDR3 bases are TGTGCCAGCAGCTTAGATCTGGGGGGTTACAATGAGCAGTTCTTC. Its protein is CASSLDLGGYNEQFF.

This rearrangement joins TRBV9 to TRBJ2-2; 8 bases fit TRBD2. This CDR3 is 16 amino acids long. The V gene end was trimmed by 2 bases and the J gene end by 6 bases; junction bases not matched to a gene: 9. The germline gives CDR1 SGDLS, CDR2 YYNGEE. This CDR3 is CASSVTGTSLSGELFF. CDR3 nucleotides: TGTGCCAGCAGCGTGACCGGGACTAGTCTTTCCGGGGAGCTGTTTTTT.

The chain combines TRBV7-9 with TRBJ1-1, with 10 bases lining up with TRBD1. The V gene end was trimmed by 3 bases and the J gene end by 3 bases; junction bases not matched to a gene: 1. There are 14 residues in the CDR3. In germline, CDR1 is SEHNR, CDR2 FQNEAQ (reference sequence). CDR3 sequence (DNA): TGTGCCAGCAGCTTGGACAGGGGGTACACTGAAGCTTTCTTT. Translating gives CASSLDRGYTEAFF.

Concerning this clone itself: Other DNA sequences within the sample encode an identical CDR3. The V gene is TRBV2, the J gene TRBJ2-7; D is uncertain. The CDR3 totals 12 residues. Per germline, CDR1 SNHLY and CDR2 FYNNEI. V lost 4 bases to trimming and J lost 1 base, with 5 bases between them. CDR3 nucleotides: TGTGCCAGCAGTGTACAGTCCTACGAGCAGTACTTC. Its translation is CASSVQSYEQYF.

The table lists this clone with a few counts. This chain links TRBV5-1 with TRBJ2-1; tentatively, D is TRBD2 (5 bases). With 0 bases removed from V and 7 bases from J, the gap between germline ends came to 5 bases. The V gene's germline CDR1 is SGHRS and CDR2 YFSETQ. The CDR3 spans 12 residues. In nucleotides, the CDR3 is TGCGCCAGCAGCTTGGAGCGGAATGAGCAGTTCTTC. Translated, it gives CASSLERNEQFF.

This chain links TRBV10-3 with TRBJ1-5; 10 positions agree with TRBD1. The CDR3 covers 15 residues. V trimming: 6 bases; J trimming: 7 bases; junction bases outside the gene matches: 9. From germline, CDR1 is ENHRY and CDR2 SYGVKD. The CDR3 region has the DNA TGTGCCATCAGCCTGGACAGGGGGACGGAACAGCCCCAGCATTTT. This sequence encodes CAISLDRGTEQPQHF.

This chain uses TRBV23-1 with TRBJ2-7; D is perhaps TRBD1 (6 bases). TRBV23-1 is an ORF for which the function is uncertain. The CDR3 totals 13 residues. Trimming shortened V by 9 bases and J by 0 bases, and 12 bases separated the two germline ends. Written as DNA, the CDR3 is TGCGCCAGGGACAGTTCTAGCTCCTACGAGCAGTACTTC. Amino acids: CARDSSSSYEQYF.

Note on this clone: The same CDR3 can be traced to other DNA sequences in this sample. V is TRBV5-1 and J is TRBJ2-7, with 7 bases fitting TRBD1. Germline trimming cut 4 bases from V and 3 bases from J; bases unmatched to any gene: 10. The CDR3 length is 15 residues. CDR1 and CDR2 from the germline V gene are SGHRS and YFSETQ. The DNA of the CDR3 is TGCGCCAGCAGCCCCCGACAGGGTTCAAGCTACGAGCAGTACTTC. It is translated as CASSPRQGSSYEQYF.

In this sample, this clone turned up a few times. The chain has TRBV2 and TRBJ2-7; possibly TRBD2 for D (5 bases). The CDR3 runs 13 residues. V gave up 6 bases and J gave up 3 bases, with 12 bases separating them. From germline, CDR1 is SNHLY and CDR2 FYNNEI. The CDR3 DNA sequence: TGTGCCAGCAGGGAGGCCAGCTACTACGAGCAGTACTTC. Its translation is CASREASYYEQYF.

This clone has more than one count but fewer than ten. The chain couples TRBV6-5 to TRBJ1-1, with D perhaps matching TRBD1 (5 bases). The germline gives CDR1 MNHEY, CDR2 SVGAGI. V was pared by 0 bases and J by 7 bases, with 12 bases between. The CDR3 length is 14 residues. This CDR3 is CASSYSWAGYEAFF. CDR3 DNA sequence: TGTGCCAGCAGTTACTCATGGGCAGGGTATGAAGCTTTCTTT.

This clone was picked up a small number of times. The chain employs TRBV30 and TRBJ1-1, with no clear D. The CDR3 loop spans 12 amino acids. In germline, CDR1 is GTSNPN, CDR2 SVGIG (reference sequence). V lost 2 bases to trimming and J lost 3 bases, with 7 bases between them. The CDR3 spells CAWSLPDTEAFF. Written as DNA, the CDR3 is TGTGCCTGGAGTTTACCGGACACTGAAGCTTTCTTT.

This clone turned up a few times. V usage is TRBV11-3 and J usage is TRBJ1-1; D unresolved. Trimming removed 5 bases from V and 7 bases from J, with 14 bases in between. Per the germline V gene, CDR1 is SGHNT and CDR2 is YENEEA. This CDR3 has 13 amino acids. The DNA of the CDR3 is TGTGCCAGCAGCCCGGGAGCCAACGGTGAAGCTTTCTTT. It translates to CASSPGANGEAFF.

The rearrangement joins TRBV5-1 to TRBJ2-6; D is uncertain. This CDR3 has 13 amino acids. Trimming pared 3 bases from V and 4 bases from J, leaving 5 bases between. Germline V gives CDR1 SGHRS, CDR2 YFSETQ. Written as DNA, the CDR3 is TGCGCCAGCAGCTCACAGGGGGCCAACGTCCTGACTTTC. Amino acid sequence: CASSSQGANVLTF.

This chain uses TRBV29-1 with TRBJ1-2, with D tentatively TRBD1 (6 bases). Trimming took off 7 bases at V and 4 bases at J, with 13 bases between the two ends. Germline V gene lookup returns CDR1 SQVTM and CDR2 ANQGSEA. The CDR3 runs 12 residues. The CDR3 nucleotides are TGCAGCGCCCTTCAGGACAGCTATGGCTACACCTTC. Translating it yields CSALQDSYGYTF.

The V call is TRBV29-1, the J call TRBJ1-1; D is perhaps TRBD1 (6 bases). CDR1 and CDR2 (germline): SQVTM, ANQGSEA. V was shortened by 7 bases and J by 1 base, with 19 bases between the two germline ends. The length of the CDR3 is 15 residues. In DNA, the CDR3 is TGCAGCGGAAGCCTCGCAGGGGTTGAGAACACTGAAGCTTTCTTT. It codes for CSGSLAGVENTEAFF.